The present entry profiles one TCR beta chain with its context. CDR3 length equals 13 residues. V was cut by 2 bases and J by 2 bases, with 4 bases left in between. Looked up from germline, CDR1 is MNHEY and CDR2 is SVGAGI. These data are taken from a study of blood T cell repertoires in COVID-19. Study overall: COVID-19 samples, acute and convalescent, were from the United States, Italy and Spain. The analysed material was cDNA or gDNA that came from T cells, B-cell-depleted T cells, or PBMCs.

In the original analysis: The assay estimated nucleated cells by amplifying reference gene primers. This table comes from immunoSEQ multiplex PCR, and its TCRdb copy is limited to in-frame clones, with some not included. V, J and clone size are those of that table, while D and trimming were read from the DNA. This table has under 350,000 clones, about 89% appearing once. Material: peripheral blood. The V call is TRBV6-5, the J call TRBJ2-1; unclear D gene. The TCR sequence derives from a man aged 40-49 years with acute or convalescent COVID-19. CDR3 region: CASSYDTYNEQFF. The CDR3 DNA is TGTGCCAGCAGTTACGACACCTACAATGAGCAGTTCTTC.